The clone carrying this TCR beta chain appeared a few times. Antigen specificity is unknown. The data were obtained in a study of beta chain features in type 1 diabetes. Regarding the study as a whole: In all four CD4+ subsets, TCRB CDR3 length was significantly, moderately reduced in type 1 diabetes. There was a possibility that cDNA sequencing over-represented cells with high TCR expression.

The authors reverse transcribed all of the isolated RNA, so sequencing captured expressed TCRB transcripts. Naive, central memory and regulatory T cell samples yielded some 3.9 million reads on average. The protocol was immunoSEQ multiplex PCR, while the TCRdb copy is restricted to in-frame clones and leaves out a portion. Seen here are over 200,000 clones, roughly a tenth observed once, and the top ten hold roughly 0.017%. The specimen sequenced was naive CD4+ T cells from blood. The receptor was isolated from a man between 25 and 39 years old with type 1 diabetes.

This CDR3 reads CASSGPYRVWGYTF. The CDR3 coding sequence is TGTGCCAGCAGCGGACCATACAGGGTGTGGGGCTACACCTTC. This chain links TRBV9 with TRBJ1-2; maybe TRBD1 (6 bases). The V gene's germline CDR1 is SGDLS and CDR2 YYNGEE. V was shortened by 3 bases and J by 8 bases, with 17 bases between the two germline ends. The CDR3 covers 14 residues.